This TCR beta chain was retrieved from a study of T cell therapy after organ transplantation (dated by TCRdb to about 2019). Concerning the study at large: The therapy products consisted of autologous CMV-specific T cells grown in vitro for around two weeks using a peptide pool of 30 HLA class I and II CMV epitopes. Patients were given up to 6 doses of T cells at 2-week intervals and were followed for 25 to 30 weeks after finishing therapy. Of the roughly 10 patients, eight were classified as clinical responders and two were classified as nonresponders. Across 2 to 6 intravenous infusions, patients got a median of 1.92 x 10^8 CMV-specific T cells. Long-term post-therapy blood samples were collected 20 to 29 weeks after completion of therapy. An open-label phase I trial of autologous CMV-specific adoptive T cell therapy in solid-organ transplant recipients was the basis for the study, which was a follow-up TRBV repertoire analysis. Of the approximately ten patients, only 8 had long-term post-therapy samples available. What the authors observed across the whole study: Before therapy, nonresponders had marked clonal expansions, and their repertoires changed minimally after therapy. The fold change in CD8 clonality after therapy was inversely correlated with pretherapy clonality, which suggests that less biased repertoires were more open to remodeling. Reduced sample coverage from poor CD8+ T cell yield may be reflected in the few expansions detected in nonresponders. Post-therapy reconstitution appeared to include both transferred clonotypes and endogenous clonotypes not detected in the therapy products. Assessment of confounders such as concurrent antirejection and antiviral medications was prevented by the small cohort.

Using the immunoSEQ two-step, bias-controlled multiplex PCR assay, TRB CDR3 regions were amplified from genomic DNA. CDR3 libraries were sequenced on an Illumina NextSeq 500. Processing in the source paper ran as follows. Initial alignment and bioinformatics, including bias normalization against synthetic CDR3 analogs, were performed with the immunoSEQ Analyzer platform. V, D and J gene annotation followed the IMGT database definitions. Additional TRBV analyses were carried out with default settings in VDJtools version 1.1.10 and the R package tcR version 2.2.1.11. GLIPH analysis was done using default settings in version 1.0. In CDR3 sequences with at least 5 reads, significant changes in clonotype frequency were tested by a 2-sided binomial test with Benjamini-Hochberg correction (alpha = 0.01). Sourced from immuneACCESS, this table was stored by TCRdb with only in-frame sequences that have V and J called. A share of the clones is absent; for the studies checked, an unresolved V gene accounts for under half, and the remainder has no known explanation. V, J and clone size reflect that table, while D and trimming were determined from the DNA. Present in this sample are around 19,000 clones, around 84% of which were seen just once. About a third of the sample comes from the top ten.

This specimen's time point label, interpreted: 20-29 weeks after completion of therapy. The patients had received solid-organ transplants and had drug-resistant/recurrent cytomegalovirus. Some ten people from the trial were chosen for repertoire analysis because post-therapy peripheral blood mononuclear cells were available from them. Viable CD3+CD8+CD4- lymphocytes were sorted from PBMCs on a BD FACSAria III. Genomic DNA was extracted from sorted cells with the Qiagen DNeasy Kit. With regard to this clone: This clone's antigen is unknown. No clone much larger than this one lies a single base away; base qualities are absent.

From a lookup of the germline V gene, CDR1 and CDR2 are MGHRA and YSYEKL. The CDR3 sequence holds 16 residues, the cysteine and phenylalanine included. The read is trimmed to its CDR3 DNA, 48 bases read in frame from base 1. The junction carries 16 bases between V and J, which are trimmed by 2 bases and 2 bases respectively. The receptor's source is a human patient who had received a solid organ transplant and had CMV disease. Some T cells may have been brought in with the graft after a transplant. Recombination connected TRBV4-1 to TRBJ2-7, with no confidently assigned D gene. Sample: CD8+ T cells from blood, taken after autologous CMV-specific T cell therapy. The CDR3 region reads CASSQLLSELTYEQYF. The DNA sequence is given as TGCGCCAGCAGCCAACTTCTCTCGGAGCTCACCTACGAGCAGTACTTC.